This T cell receptor beta chain was recovered during a study of T cells in Graves' hyperthyroidism and ophthalmopathy. General study results and limits: Blood samples included most of the expanded thyroid clonotypes exceeding 0.001.

Researchers took RNA transcripts and amplified the TCR beta CDR3 regions from them. The HTBI primer set served for first-round RT-PCR of the TCR CDR3. TCRdb redid the calling of the multiplex PCR reads with MiXCR, one entry per CDR3 protein. Counted here are 330,000 or so distinct CDR3 sequences, about a sixth occurring once; the ten biggest clones make up around 15%. This clonotype was seen ten or more times. Its target is not known. CDR3 size: 12 residues. Per the germline V gene, CDR1 is MNHNS and CDR2 is SASEGT. V was cut by 2 bases and J by 8 bases, with 7 bases left in between. This chain joins TRBV6-1 and TRBJ2-4; D call uncertain. The sequenced sample consisted of blood. This clonotype originated in a middle-aged woman with Graves' ophthalmopathy. As DNA, the CDR3 is TGTGCCAGCAGTGAAAGACGAGACATTCAGTACTTC. Protein sequence: CASSERRDIQYF.